A single sample gave rise to the 5 T cell receptor beta chains below, sequenced in a study of T cell responses to AZD1222 COVID-19 vaccine. The protocol was immunoSEQ multiplex PCR, while the TCRdb copy is restricted to in-frame clones and leaves out a portion. The sample contains about 83,000 clones, more than 70% of which appear only once. The source was peripheral blood, collected on day 0 of AZD1222 vaccination. The source is an adult in good health.

This clone was found a few times. This chain links TRBV27 with TRBJ2-3, with 9 bases fitting TRBD1. Germline V lookup: CDR1 MNHEY, CDR2 SMNVEV (reference sequence). This CDR3 is built from 16 residues. The V and J ends lost 6 bases and 4 bases, in that order; junction bases with no gene match: 11. In nucleotides, the CDR3 is TGTGCCAGCAGGCCTCCCGGGACAGGGCGTGCAGATACGCAGTATTTT. Translation: CASRPPGTGRADTQYF.

The chain employs TRBV28 and TRBJ1-4, with D tentatively TRBD1 (6 bases). The CDR3 consists of 15 residues. V was shortened by 6 bases and J by 6 bases, with 17 bases between the two germline ends. Germline CDR1 reads MDHEN; CDR2 reads SYDVKM. This CDR3 is CASRDTGTIDEKLFF. The CDR3 DNA sequence: TGTGCCAGCAGAGATACAGGGACGATCGATGAAAAACTGTTTTTT.

A few counts support this clone. The CDR3 DNA is TGTGCCAGCAGCCCCTCCCACAGAGATTCACCCCTCCACTTT. It codes for CASSPSHRDSPLHF. This sequence joins TRBV3-1 (or the pseudogene TRBV3-2) and TRBJ1-6; D remains ambiguous. CDR3 length equals 14 residues. The V and J ends lost 4 bases and 8 bases respectively, with 12 bases between them. Germline-derived CDR1 and CDR2 are LGHDT and YNNKEL (reference sequence).

By frequency in the sample, this clone is medium-sized. The J gene is TRBJ2-7, the V gene TRBV6-5, with D tentatively TRBD1 (6 bases). CDR3 length: 13 residues. The germline CDR1 and CDR2 sequences are MNHEY and SVGAGI. Trimming removed 6 bases from V and 3 bases from J, with 12 bases in between. CDR3 DNA: TGTGCCAGCAGCCAGGGGCTTAACTACGAGCAGTACTTC. Translation gives CASSQGLNYEQYF.

The V and J genes are TRBV5-1 and TRBJ2-2, with 7 bases fitting TRBD1. V shed 5 bases and J 7 bases; nucleotides not matched to a gene: 14. CDR3 length equals 16 residues. The germline V gene has CDR1 SGHRS and CDR2 YFSETQ. CDR3 sequence: CASRDRTGPPGGELFF. The CDR3, as DNA: TGCGCCAGCAGGGACCGGACAGGCCCGCCGGGCGGGGAGCTGTTTTTT.